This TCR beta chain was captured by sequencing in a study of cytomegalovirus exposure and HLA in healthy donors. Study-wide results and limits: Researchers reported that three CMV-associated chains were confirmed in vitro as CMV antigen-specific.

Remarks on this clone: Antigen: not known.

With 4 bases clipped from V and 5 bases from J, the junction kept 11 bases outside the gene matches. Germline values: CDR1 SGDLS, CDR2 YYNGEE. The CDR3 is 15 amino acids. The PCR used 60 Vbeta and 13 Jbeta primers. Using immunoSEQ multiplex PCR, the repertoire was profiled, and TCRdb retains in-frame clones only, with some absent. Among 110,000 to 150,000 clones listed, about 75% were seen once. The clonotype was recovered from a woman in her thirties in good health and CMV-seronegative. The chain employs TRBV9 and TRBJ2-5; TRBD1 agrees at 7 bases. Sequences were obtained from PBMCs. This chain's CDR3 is CASSRDLGTVETQYF. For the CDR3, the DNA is TGTGCCAGCAGCAGAGATCTAGGGACAGTGGAGACCCAGTACTTC.